What follows are 7 T cell receptor beta chains derived from one specimen sequenced in a study of CD8 T cells in ankylosing spondylitis. Notes on the study in general: Apparently characteristic of ankylosing spondylitis blood was a TCR beta motif (eight highly homologous variants).

These receptors' targets are unknown. TCRdb independently ran MiXCR on the 5' RACE reads; one entry per CDR3 protein. The table lists about 210,000 distinct CDR3 sequences, more than 5.5% of them singletons. The sample taken for sequencing was blood, either unsorted or a sorted T cell fraction (not recorded which). All receptors come from a male donor with ankylosing spondylitis.

This clonotype was seen many times. The rearrangement uses TRBV7-2 and TRBJ2-7; TRBD1 agrees at 7 bases. CDR1 SGHTA and CDR2 FQGNSA come from the germline V gene. This CDR3 has 16 amino acids. The ends lost 5 bases at V and 5 bases at J; junction bases unmatched: 15. CDR3 residues: CASSPYRGRVHHEQYF. In nucleotides, the CDR3 is TGTGCCAGCAGCCCCTACAGGGGCAGGGTTCACCACGAGCAGTACTTC.

This clonotype occurred many times. DNA of the CDR3: TGTGCCACCAGCAGAGATGCGGGATCCGAGCAGTACTTC. Translated, it gives CATSRDAGSEQYF. The V call is TRBV15, the J call TRBJ2-7; D is perhaps TRBD2 (6 bases). CDR1 LNHNV and CDR2 YYDKDF come from the germline V gene (reference sequence). The CDR3 has 13 amino acids. V was trimmed by 0 bases and J by 6 bases, leaving 9 bases between them.

This clonotype was recorded many times. The chain is built from TRBV3-1 and TRBJ2-1, with 7 bases lining up with TRBD2. CDR3 length: 15 amino acids. V lost 2 bases to trimming and J lost 4 bases; unmatched junction nucleotides: 5. Germline lookup yields CDR1 LGHDT and CDR2 YNNKEL (reference sequence). CDR3 amino acids: CASSQSGGSYNEQFF. The CDR3 nucleotides read TGTGCCAGCAGCCAATCTGGCGGGAGTTACAATGAGCAGTTCTTC.

This clonotype was detected many times. This chain links TRBV7-9 with TRBJ2-7; D might be TRBD1 or TRBD2, each matching 6 bases. The germline CDR1 and CDR2 sequences are SEHNR and FQNEAQ (reference sequence). Trimming removed 0 bases at V and 2 bases at J, with 14 bases between. The CDR3 totals 16 residues. The CDR3 bases are TGTGCCAGCAGCTTAGCGCTTGGGGGGCCGACCTACGAGCAGTACTTC. Translating gives CASSLALGGPTYEQYF.

This clonotype appeared many times. J is TRBJ2-1 and V is TRBV5-1; TRBD2 matches 9 bases. Germline V CDR1 and CDR2: SGHRS, YFSETQ. There are 16 residues in the CDR3. V shed 4 bases and J 12 bases; nucleotides not matched to a gene: 17. CDR3 nucleotide sequence: TGCGCCAGCAGCGGGGAGCGGGAGGTAACCGTGAAGGGGCAGTTCTTC. Encoded protein: CASSGEREVTVKGQFF.

At least ten counts were recorded for this clonotype. The chain is built from TRBV7-8 and TRBJ2-5; 11 positions match TRBD2. The CDR3 runs 16 residues. Unmatched junction bases numbered 7, after V lost 2 bases and J lost 5 bases. Germline V gene sequence: CDR1 SGHVS, CDR2 FQNEAQ. CDR3 sequence reads: CASSLIAGGQMETQYF. Written as DNA, the CDR3 is TGTGCCAGCAGCTTAATAGCGGGAGGGCAGATGGAGACCCAGTACTTC.

V and J are TRBV7-6 and TRBJ2-2, with 9 positions matching TRBD2. The CDR3 runs to 16 residues. With V trimmed by 5 bases and J by 5 bases, 9 bases remained unmatched. Looked up from germline, CDR1 is SGHVS and CDR2 is FNYEAQ. CDR3 region: CASSDFLAGQTGELFF. CDR3 DNA sequence: TGTGCCAGCAGCGATTTTCTAGCGGGACAAACCGGGGAGCTGTTTTTT.